This T cell receptor beta chain appears in the sequencing data of a study of blood T cell repertoires in COVID-19. There are 13 residues in the CDR3. Trimming pared 0 bases from V and 4 bases from J, leaving 6 bases between. The germline V gene encodes CDR1 SGHDT and CDR2 YYEEEE. This clone was recorded once. Original processing notes: The authors estimated nucleated cell counts from reference gene primer amplification. Assay used: immunoSEQ multiplex PCR; TCRdb lists only in-frame clones, some missing. V and J calls and clone size follow that table, whereas D and trimming were derived from the DNA. The table includes approximately 270,000 clones, approximately 85% detected once.

V is TRBV5-6 and J is TRBJ2-3, with a tentative D call TRBD2 (5 bases). The receptor comes from a woman in her seventies with acute or convalescent COVID-19. Sequenced: peripheral blood. CDR3 sequence reads: CASSLAGADTQYF. In DNA form, the CDR3 reads TGTGCCAGCAGCTTGGCCGGGGCAGATACGCAGTATTTT.